This T cell receptor beta chain was found in a study of tumor and adjacent non-tumor tissue in lung cancer. TCRbeta libraries were built with three rounds of nested PCR, modified from ARM-PCR. TCRdb reprocessed the multiplex PCR reads with MiXCR, giving one entry per CDR3 protein. The sample shows 60,000 to 85,000 distinct CDR3 sequences, 76% of them seen only once. With regard to this clonotype: One junction end does not reproduce the germline sequence, and a read error may be involved.

The CDR3 has 16 amino acids. This sample's RNA came from whole unsorted tissue. More than 3 cm separated this lung sample from the edge of the tumor. The rearrangement links TRBV12-3 or TRBV12-4 to TRBJ2-7, with a tentative D call TRBD1 (7 bases). The TCR comes from a man aged 65 to 85 with non-small cell lung cancer. Input material: distant non-tumor lung tissue. The CDR3 region is CASRLGSGDLGGEQHF. The CDR3 region has the DNA TGTGCCAGCAGGCTGGGTAGCGGAGACTTAGGGGGCGAGCAGCACTTC.